This T cell receptor (beta chain) was recorded in a study of CD8+CD57+ T cells in acquired aplastic anemia. A word on this clonotype: Its antigen is not known.

TCR beta VDJ combinations and CDR3 sequences were profiled from genomic DNA. Each CDR3 protein is one row after TCRdb ran MiXCR on the reads. Of under 350,000 distinct CDR3 sequences detected, 56% appear once; the ten largest clones hold approximately 1.2%. The germline gives CDR1 SGHTA, CDR2 FQGTGA. CDR3 length: 15 residues. V trimming: 6 bases; J trimming: 5 bases; junction bases outside the gene matches: 11. Only patients with CD8+CD57+ cell expansion on flow cytometry were chosen for sequencing. The patients, all of them, had severe acquired aplastic anemia. None of the patients had been given any therapy when their blood was sampled. Study outcomes and limitations: Patients and controls shared just under 30 CD8+ CDR3 sequences.

What was sequenced was sorted CD4+, CD8+, or CD8+CD57+ T cells (not recorded which) from PBMCs. J is TRBJ1-1 and V is TRBV7-3; 8 bases fit TRBD1. The TCR sequence derives from a human donor with aplastic anemia. CDR3 nucleotide sequence: TGTGCCAGCAGATCTAATGGACAGGGTCGGACTGAAGCTTTCTTT. It codes for CASRSNGQGRTEAFF.